These T cell receptor beta chains were read from a single sample in a study of beta chain features in type 1 diabetes. Sequenced by immunoSEQ multiplex PCR; TCRdb stores in-frame clones only, minus some. The sample has approximately 160,000 clones; over 9% are singletons. The source material was central memory CD4+ T cells from blood. Every receptor here comes from a man aged 25 to 40 with type 1 diabetes. The CDR3 runs from the conserved cysteine through the conserved F or W. A D gene is named only where the DNA matches it firmly. Clone size, where shown, is once, few, many, or a class for clones that have expanded.

V gene,J gene,clone size,D gene,CDR3 protein,CDR3 DNA
TRBV4-2,TRBJ1-1,few,NA,CASSQERTGTKTAFF,TGTGCCAGCAGCCAAGAGCGCACAGGGACTAAGACCGCTTTCTTT
TRBV11-2,TRBJ2-5,few,NA,CASSFSSSGEETQYF,TGTGCCAGCAGCTTCTCCTCTTCAGGGGAAGAGACCCAGTACTTC
TRBV27,TRBJ2-5,NA,NA,CASSSRTQETQYF,TGTGCCAGCAGTAGCAGGACACAAGAGACCCAGTACTTC
TRBV4-2,TRBJ1-4,NA,TRBD1,CASSQDRGNEKLFF,TGTGCCAGCAGCCAGGACAGGGGAAATGAAAAACTGTTTTTT
TRBV28,TRBJ1-2,NA,NA,CASTTQGSGRRGYTF,TGTGCCAGCACCACCCAAGGGTCGGGGAGGCGCGGCTACACCTTC
TRBV28,TRBJ1-2,NA,TRBD1,CASSYQGANYGYTF,TGTGCCAGCAGTTATCAGGGGGCGAACTATGGCTACACCTTC
TRBV14,TRBJ2-1,many,NA,CASSQESGGHNEQFF,TGTGCCAGCAGCCAAGAGTCCGGGGGTCACAATGAGCAGTTCTTC
TRBV30,TRBJ1-1,few,TRBD1,CAWSWDSGYTEAFF,TGTGCCTGGAGTTGGGACAGCGGATACACTGAAGCTTTCTTT
TRBV11-2,TRBJ2-3,NA,TRBD2,CASHPRASGLLTDTQYF,TGTGCCAGCCATCCACGGGCTAGCGGCCTTCTCACAGATACGCAGTATTTT
TRBV7-3,TRBJ2-5,few,NA,CASSQALKETQYF,TGTGCCAGCTCCCAGGCTCTAAAAGAGACCCAGTACTTC
TRBV28,TRBJ1-4,NA,NA,CASSSGHNEKLFF,TGTGCCAGCAGTTCGGGACACAATGAAAAACTGTTTTTT
TRBV28,TRBJ2-3,few,NA,CASSSISGTDTQYF,TGTGCCAGCAGTTCCATAAGCGGCACAGATACGCAGTATTTT
TRBV9,TRBJ2-4,few,NA,CASSVTPGIGNIQYF,TGTGCCAGCAGCGTAACTCCGGGAATAGGGAACATTCAGTACTTC
TRBV7-2,TRBJ1-2,few,TRBD1,CASSSPPAGRGNYGYTF,TGTGCCAGCAGCTCCCCGCCAGCTGGCAGGGGGAACTATGGCTACACCTTC
TRBV28,TRBJ2-3,NA,TRBD1,CASSWGQDTDTQYF,TGTGCCAGCAGTTGGGGACAGGACACAGATACGCAGTATTTT
TRBV4-1,TRBJ2-5,few,NA,CASSQEGRRGRETQYF,TGCGCCAGCAGCCAAGAAGGGCGTCGGGGTCGGGAGACCCAGTACTTC
TRBV7-7,TRBJ2-5,few,NA,CASSTGAQETQYF,TGTGCTAGTTCGACAGGCGCCCAAGAGACCCAGTACTTC
TRBV7-6,TRBJ2-5,few,TRBD2,CASSSGLAETQYF,TGTGCCAGCAGCTCCGGACTAGCGGAGACCCAGTACTTC
TRBV21-1,TRBJ2-7,NA,NA,CASSKDGRPDSPGQDSYEQYF,TGTGCCAGCAGCAAAGACGGGAGACCCGATAGCCCGGGACAGGACTCCTACGAGCAGTACTTC
TRBV4-2,TRBJ1-5,NA,TRBD1,CASSQDRGAGGATQPQHF,TGTGCCAGCAGCCAAGACCGTGGGGCAGGGGGCGCGACTCAGCCCCAGCATTTT
TRBV6-6,TRBJ1-1,few,NA,CASRKQGLVPEAFF,TGTGCCAGCAGAAAACAGGGTTTGGTCCCTGAAGCTTTCTTT
TRBV7-9,TRBJ2-3,few,NA,CASSPSSTDTQYF,TGTGCCAGCAGCCCGTCTAGCACAGATACGCAGTATTTT
TRBV7-8,TRBJ2-1,few,NA,CASSLSRESSEQFF,TGTGCCAGCAGCTTATCAAGAGAATCGAGTGAGCAGTTCTTC
TRBV6-5,TRBJ2-7,NA,NA,CASSYSTKGWHEQYF,TGTGCCAGCAGTTACAGCACAAAGGGGTGGCACGAGCAGTACTTC
TRBV4-3,TRBJ2-2,few,TRBD2,CASSHKAGAYTGELFF,TGCGCCAGCAGCCACAAAGCGGGAGCATATACCGGGGAGCTGTTTTTT
TRBV5-1,TRBJ1-5,few,TRBD1,CASSFDGTGYQPQHF,TGCGCCAGCAGCTTTGACGGGACAGGGTACCAGCCCCAGCATTTT
TRBV6-5,TRBJ2-5,few,NA,CASSYSRTAYQETQYF,TGTGCCAGCAGTTACTCAAGGACTGCGTACCAAGAGACCCAGTACTTC
TRBV28,TRBJ1-5,NA,NA,CASSFMGRSNQPQHF,TGTGCCAGCAGTTTTATGGGGCGAAGCAATCAGCCCCAGCATTTT
TRBV28,TRBJ1-1,few,TRBD1,CASSSWTGNTEAFF,TGTGCCAGCAGCTCCTGGACAGGGAACACTGAAGCTTTCTTT
TRBV29-1,TRBJ2-3,few,TRBD1,CSVAGTGGSDTQYF,TGCAGCGTGGCCGGGACAGGGGGCTCAGATACGCAGTATTTT
TRBV5-6,TRBJ2-4,NA,TRBD2,CASSPSSLAGDPRYF,TGTGCCAGCAGCCCGTCCAGTTTAGCGGGAGACCCCCGGTACTTC
TRBV9,TRBJ2-1,few,NA,CASSVGGTSYNEQFF,TGTGCCAGCAGCGTAGGCGGTACCTCCTACAATGAGCAGTTCTTC
TRBV27,TRBJ2-6,few,NA,CASPAAGANVLTF,TGTGCCAGCCCTGCGGCTGGGGCCAACGTCCTGACTTTC